This T cell receptor beta chain was recorded in a study of blood T cell repertoires in COVID-19. The protocol was immunoSEQ multiplex PCR, while the TCRdb copy is restricted to in-frame clones and leaves out a portion. The sample carries roughly 98,000 clones, 80% to 90% recorded once. This TCR derives from a human donor in a cohort sampled during active COVID-19. The specimen was peripheral blood.

Here the CDR3 DNA reads TGTGCCAGCAGCCACCCGGGACAGGGTGGCTACGAGCAGTACTTC. It yields the protein CASSHPGQGGYEQYF. V gene TRBV5-4 combines with J gene TRBJ2-7; 9 nucleotides agree with TRBD1. V trimming: 4 bases; J trimming: 3 bases; junction bases outside the gene matches: 8. From germline, CDR1 is SGHNT and CDR2 YYREEE (reference sequence). The CDR3 runs to 15 residues.